This entry concerns a single T cell receptor (beta chain). What it recognizes is unknown. Vbeta (60) and Jbeta (13) primers were used in the PCR. Measured with immunoSEQ multiplex PCR; TCRdb has only the in-frame clones, and not every one. The sample holds roughly 140,000 clones, approximately 79% seen once. The data stem from a study of cytomegalovirus exposure and HLA in healthy donors. Study outcomes and limitations: The study assumed roughly uniform donor sequencing depth for presence/absence analyses. The listing of approximately 160 TCR beta chains classed them as cytomegalovirus-associated.

Sequencing was performed on PBMCs. This sequence originates from a woman aged 45-65 years in good health and CMV-seropositive.

In nucleotides, the CDR3 is TGTGCCAGCAGTTATGTCTCGCCGGGCGAGCAGTACTTC. This gives the protein CASSYVSPGEQYF. The rearrangement links TRBV27 to TRBJ2-7; no clear D. The CDR3 contains 13 residues. CDR1 MNHEY and CDR2 SMNVEV come from the germline V gene (reference sequence). Trimming took off 4 bases at V and 6 bases at J, with 13 bases between the two ends.